The rows below give T cell receptor beta chains drawn from one sample of a study of T-cell memory formation after mild COVID-19. MiXCR was run by TCRdb on the 5' RACE reads, yielding one entry per CDR3 protein. The sample shows some 180,000 distinct CDR3 sequences, 15% to 20% of them seen only once. Sequencing was done on a sample of PBMCs or a T cell subset sorted from them (not recorded which). These receptors all stem from a man younger than 35 who had mild COVID-19 (a few samples of this study predate the infection). Cell type and time point are not known. CDR3s include the opening cysteine and the closing phenylalanine or tryptophan. Fields, in order: clone size, J gene, D gene, V gene, CDR3 protein, CDR3 DNA. D genes are given only for firm matches. Clone size appears in some rows only: once, few, many, or a class for an expanded clone.

clone size: -
J gene: TRBJ2-7
D gene: -
V gene: TRBV4-1
CDR3 protein: CASSQAPAYEQYF
CDR3 DNA: TGCGCCAGCAGCCAAGCGCCGGCCTACGAGCAGTACTTC

clone size: few
J gene: TRBJ2-1
D gene: -
V gene: TRBV11-2
CDR3 protein: CASSPTGGFNEQFF
CDR3 DNA: TGTGCCAGCAGCCCGACTGGGGGGTTCAATGAGCAGTTCTTC

clone size: few
J gene: TRBJ2-1
D gene: TRBD2
V gene: TRBV7-9
CDR3 protein: CASSQESGGTNEQFF
CDR3 DNA: TGTGCCAGCAGCCAAGAAAGCGGGGGGACCAATGAGCAGTTCTTC

clone size: few
J gene: TRBJ1-5
D gene: -
V gene: TRBV18
CDR3 protein: CASSIANQPQHF
CDR3 DNA: TGTGCCAGCTCGATCGCTAATCAGCCCCAGCATTTT

clone size: -
J gene: TRBJ2-3
D gene: -
V gene: TRBV11-1
CDR3 protein: CASSLRAGTDTQYF
CDR3 DNA: TGTGCCAGCAGCTTAAGGGCGGGCACAGATACGCAGTATTTT

clone size: few
J gene: TRBJ1-4
D gene: TRBD1
V gene: TRBV4-1
CDR3 protein: CASSRPGQAKEKLFF
CDR3 DNA: TGCGCCAGCAGCAGACCGGGACAGGCAAAGGAAAAACTGTTTTTT

clone size: -
J gene: TRBJ2-3
D gene: -
V gene: TRBV5-1
CDR3 protein: CASSSGRLQDTQYF
CDR3 DNA: TGCGCCAGCAGCTCCGGACGCCTCCAGGATACGCAGTATTTT

clone size: -
J gene: TRBJ2-7
D gene: TRBD1
V gene: TRBV2
CDR3 protein: CAGSSGQGAREQYF
CDR3 DNA: TGTGCCGGGAGTTCTGGACAGGGGGCAAGGGAGCAGTACTTC

clone size: few
J gene: TRBJ2-3
D gene: TRBD2
V gene: TRBV7-9
CDR3 protein: CASSRHLAGSSTDTQYF
CDR3 DNA: TGTGCCAGCAGCCGCCACCTAGCGGGGTCTAGCACAGATACGCAGTATTTT

clone size: -
J gene: TRBJ2-5
D gene: TRBD1
V gene: TRBV20-1
CDR3 protein: CSARDRQGVETQYF
CDR3 DNA: TGCAGTGCTAGAGACCGCCAGGGGGTGGAGACCCAGTACTTC

clone size: -
J gene: TRBJ1-4
D gene: TRBD1
V gene: TRBV4-3
CDR3 protein: CASSQDGWTGGYSEKLFF
CDR3 DNA: TGCGCCAGCAGCCAAGATGGTTGGACAGGGGGCTATAGTGAAAAACTGTTTTTT

clone size: few
J gene: TRBJ2-2
D gene: -
V gene: TRBV7-2
CDR3 protein: CASSLHRLVKGGELFF
CDR3 DNA: TGTGCCAGCAGCTTACACCGACTAGTAAAGGGCGGGGAGCTGTTTTTT

clone size: -
J gene: TRBJ2-7
D gene: TRBD1
V gene: TRBV5-1
CDR3 protein: CASSLEMGQGAGEQYF
CDR3 DNA: TGCGCCAGCAGCTTGGAAATGGGACAGGGGGCCGGAGAGCAGTACTTC

clone size: -
J gene: TRBJ1-3
D gene: -
V gene: TRBV20-1
CDR3 protein: CSARDPRDFGNTIYF
CDR3 DNA: TGCAGTGCTAGAGATCCCAGGGATTTTGGAAACACCATATATTTT

clone size: -
J gene: TRBJ2-5
D gene: -
V gene: TRBV7-2
CDR3 protein: CASSLPTGTQYF
CDR3 DNA: TGTGCCAGCAGCCTCCCCACAGGGACCCAGTACTTC

clone size: many
J gene: TRBJ2-3
D gene: -
V gene: TRBV7-2
CDR3 protein: CASLQGASTDTQYF
CDR3 DNA: TGTGCCAGCCTCCAGGGAGCTAGCACAGATACGCAGTATTTT

clone size: -
J gene: TRBJ2-5
D gene: -
V gene: TRBV5-1
CDR3 protein: CASSSFGRGPFQETQYF
CDR3 DNA: TGCGCCAGCAGCTCCTTCGGGAGGGGGCCGTTCCAAGAGACCCAGTACTTC

clone size: -
J gene: TRBJ1-5
D gene: TRBD1
V gene: TRBV7-9
CDR3 protein: CASSLGWDREQPQHF
CDR3 DNA: TGTGCCAGCAGCTTGGGTTGGGACAGGGAGCAGCCCCAGCATTTT

clone size: -
J gene: TRBJ1-1
D gene: TRBD1
V gene: TRBV7-2
CDR3 protein: CASSYNSGTVYTEAFF
CDR3 DNA: TGTGCCAGCAGCTACAATTCCGGGACAGTATACACTGAAGCTTTCTTT

clone size: many
J gene: TRBJ2-3
D gene: -
V gene: TRBV28
CDR3 protein: CASSSPGGGVHTQYF
CDR3 DNA: TGTGCCAGCAGTTCTCCGGGGGGCGGCGTGCATACGCAGTATTTT